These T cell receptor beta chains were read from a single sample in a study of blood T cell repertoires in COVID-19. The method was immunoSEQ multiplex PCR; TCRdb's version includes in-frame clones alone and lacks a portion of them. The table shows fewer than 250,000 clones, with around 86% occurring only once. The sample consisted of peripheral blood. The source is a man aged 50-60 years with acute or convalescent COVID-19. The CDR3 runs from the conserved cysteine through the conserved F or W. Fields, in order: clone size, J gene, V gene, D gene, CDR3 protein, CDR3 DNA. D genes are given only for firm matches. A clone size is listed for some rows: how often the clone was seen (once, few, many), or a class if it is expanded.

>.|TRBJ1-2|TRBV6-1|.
CASSEVQHYGYTF
TGTGCCAGCAGTGAGGTACAGCACTATGGCTACACCTTC
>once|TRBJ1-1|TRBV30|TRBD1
CAWKPDRVPEAFF
TGTGCCTGGAAGCCGGACAGGGTGCCTGAAGCTTTCTTT
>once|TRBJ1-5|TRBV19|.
CASSAARVRQPQHF
TGTGCCAGTAGTGCAGCCAGGGTGCGCCAGCCCCAGCATTTT
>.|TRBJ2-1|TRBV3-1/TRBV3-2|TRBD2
CASSRGLGFASGGLEGEQFF
TGTGCCAGCAGCCGGGGATTAGGGTTCGCTAGCGGGGGTCTAGAGGGTGAGCAGTTCTTC
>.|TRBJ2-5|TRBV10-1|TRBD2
CASSESGSGGFQETQYF
TGCGCCAGCAGTGAGTCTGGTTCGGGGGGGTTCCAAGAGACCCAGTACTTC
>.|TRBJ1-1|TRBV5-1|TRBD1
CASSPGTGRTEAFF
TGCGCCAGCTCCCCCGGGACAGGGAGGACTGAAGCTTTCTTT
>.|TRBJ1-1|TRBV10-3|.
CAIRSMGQGKAEAFF
TGTGCCATCAGGAGTATGGGACAAGGGAAGGCTGAAGCTTTCTTT
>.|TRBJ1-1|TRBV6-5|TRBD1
CASSYGGGRARTEAFF
TGTGCCAGCAGCTACGGAGGGGGCAGGGCGAGGACTGAAGCTTTCTTT
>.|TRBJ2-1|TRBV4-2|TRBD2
CASSQESFGGVEQFF
TGTGCCAGCAGCCAAGAGTCTTTCGGGGGGGTTGAGCAGTTCTTC
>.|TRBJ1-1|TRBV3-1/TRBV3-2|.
CASSQGRGGPEAFF
TGTGCCAGCAGCCAAGGAAGGGGGGGACCTGAAGCTTTCTTT
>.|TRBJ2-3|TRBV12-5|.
CASALDRKDTQYF
TGTGCTAGTGCCCTAGACAGGAAAGATACGCAGTATTTT
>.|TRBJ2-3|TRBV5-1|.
CASSSQGSFGTDTQYF
TGCGCCAGCAGCTCGCAGGGGTCGTTTGGCACAGATACGCAGTATTTT
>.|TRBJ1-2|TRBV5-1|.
CASSPGGENYGYTF
TGCGCCAGCAGCCCTGGTGGAGAAAACTATGGCTACACCTTC
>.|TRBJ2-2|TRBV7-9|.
CASQRWGSATGELFF
TGTGCCAGTCAGCGATGGGGCAGTGCCACCGGGGAGCTGTTTTTT
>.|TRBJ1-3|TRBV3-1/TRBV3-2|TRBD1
CASSQDSGGTARNTIYF
TGTGCCAGCAGCCAAGATAGTGGGGGGACAGCCAGAAACACCATATATTTT
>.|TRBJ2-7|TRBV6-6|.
CASSYSGGQKVNEQYF
TGTGCCAGCAGTTACTCGGGGGGACAGAAAGTCAACGAGCAGTACTTC
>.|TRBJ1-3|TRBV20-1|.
CSASSNRNSGNTIYF
TGCAGTGCTAGTAGTAACAGGAACTCTGGAAACACCATATATTTT
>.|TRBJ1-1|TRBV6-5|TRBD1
CASNRGMGNTEAFF
TGTGCCAGCAACAGGGGCATGGGTAACACTGAAGCTTTCTTT
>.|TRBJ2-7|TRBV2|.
CASSEQVPLEQYF
TGTGCCAGCAGTGAACAGGTTCCCCTCGAGCAGTACTTC
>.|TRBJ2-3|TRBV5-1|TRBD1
CASSLEGQAYTQYF
TGCGCCAGCAGCTTGGAGGGACAGGCCTATACGCAGTATTTT
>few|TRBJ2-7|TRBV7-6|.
CASSLARDYEQYF
TGTGCCAGCAGCTTAGCCAGGGACTACGAGCAGTACTTC
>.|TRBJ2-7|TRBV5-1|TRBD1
CASSFSGTGGYEQYF
TGCGCCAGCAGCTTCTCCGGGACAGGGGGCTACGAGCAGTACTTC
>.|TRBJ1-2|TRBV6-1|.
CASSEFPGHYGYTF
TGTGCCAGCAGTGAATTTCCAGGGCACTATGGCTACACCTTC
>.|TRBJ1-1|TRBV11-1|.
CASSYRRGHLNTEAFF
TGTGCCAGCAGCTACCGCCGGGGACACTTGAACACTGAAGCTTTCTTT
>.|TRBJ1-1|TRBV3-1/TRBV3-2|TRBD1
CASSQGAGGPKTEAFF
TGTGCCAGCAGCCAAGGGGCAGGGGGCCCGAAGACTGAAGCTTTCTTT
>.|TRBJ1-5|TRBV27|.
CASSPGVLNQPQHF
TGTGCCAGCAGCCCAGGGGTCCTCAATCAGCCCCAGCATTTT
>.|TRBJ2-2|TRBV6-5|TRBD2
CASSYSGVPSTGELFF
TGTGCCAGCAGTTACAGCGGGGTCCCTTCCACCGGGGAGCTGTTTTTT
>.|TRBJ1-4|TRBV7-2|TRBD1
CASSDLGTASNEKLFF
TGTGCCAGCAGCGATCTAGGGACAGCCTCAAATGAAAAACTGTTTTTT
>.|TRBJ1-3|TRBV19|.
CASTAGWSGNTIYF
TGTGCCAGTACGGCAGGGTGGTCTGGAAACACCATATATTTT
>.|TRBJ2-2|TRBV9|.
CASSVGRAPPELFF
TGTGCCAGCAGCGTAGGCAGGGCCCCCCCGGAGCTGTTTTTT
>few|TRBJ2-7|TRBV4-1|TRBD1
CASSQGGLDRETYEQYF
TGCGCCAGCAGCCAAGGGGGGCTAGACAGGGAAACCTACGAGCAGTACTTC
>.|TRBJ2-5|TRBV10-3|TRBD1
CAISEPPGQGGETQYF
TGTGCCATCAGTGAGCCTCCGGGACAGGGGGGAGAGACCCAGTACTTC
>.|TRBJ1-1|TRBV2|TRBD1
CASSLQGANTEAFF
TGTGCCAGCAGCTTACAGGGGGCGAACACTGAAGCTTTCTTT
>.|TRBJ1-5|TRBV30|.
CAWSVQGNQPQHF
TGTGCCTGGAGTGTACAGGGAAATCAGCCCCAGCATTTT
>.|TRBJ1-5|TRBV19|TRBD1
CASSIDLRGLDRVSNQPQHF
TGTGCCAGTAGTATAGATTTGAGGGGTTTGGACAGGGTTAGCAATCAGCCCCAGCATTTT
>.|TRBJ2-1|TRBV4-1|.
CASSRGGRDSFPNEQFF
TGCGCCAGCAGCCGAGGGGGCCGGGACTCATTCCCCAATGAGCAGTTCTTC
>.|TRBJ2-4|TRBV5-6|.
CASSFGSGIQYF
TGTGCCAGCAGCTTCGGCTCGGGGATTCAGTACTTC
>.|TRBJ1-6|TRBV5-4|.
CASSPDWGGMNSPLHF
TGTGCCAGCAGCCCGGACTGGGGGGGGATGAATTCACCCCTCCACTTT
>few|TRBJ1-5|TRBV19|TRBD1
CASRSGQGQPQHF
TGTGCCAGTAGGTCGGGACAGGGCCAGCCCCAGCATTTT
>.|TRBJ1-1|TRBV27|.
CASSLSSTGGTEAFF
TGTGCCAGCAGTTTATCGTCGACGGGAGGCACTGAAGCTTTCTTT
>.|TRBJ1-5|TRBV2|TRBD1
CASSFGQGANQPQHF
TGTGCCAGCAGTTTCGGACAGGGCGCGAATCAGCCCCAGCATTTT
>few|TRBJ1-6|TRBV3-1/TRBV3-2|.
CASSARVYNSPLHF
TGTGCCAGCAGCGCCCGGGTTTATAATTCACCCCTCCACTTT
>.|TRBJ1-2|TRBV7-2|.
CASSLGLRGHYGYTF
TGTGCCAGCAGCTTAGGTCTCAGGGGTCACTATGGCTACACCTTC
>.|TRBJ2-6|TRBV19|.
CASSISTTGANVLTF
TGTGCCAGTAGTATTTCCACAACCGGGGCCAACGTCCTGACTTTC
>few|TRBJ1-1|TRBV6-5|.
CASSYSSGTNTEAFF
TGTGCCAGCAGTTACTCATCCGGGACAAACACTGAAGCTTTCTTT
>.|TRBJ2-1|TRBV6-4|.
CASSLTPRSYNEQFF
TGTGCCAGCAGCTTGACTCCCCGCTCCTACAATGAGCAGTTCTTC
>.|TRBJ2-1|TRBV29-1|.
CSVKQLNEQFF
TGCAGCGTCAAACAGCTTAATGAGCAGTTCTTC
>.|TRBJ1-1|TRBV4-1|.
CASSHPPAGYSKNTEAFF
TGCGCCAGCAGCCACCCTCCCGCAGGGTATTCGAAGAACACTGAAGCTTTCTTT
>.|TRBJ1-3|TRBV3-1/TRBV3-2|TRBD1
CASSQGFGSDRGSGNTIYF
TGTGCCAGCAGCCAAGGCTTTGGGTCCGACAGGGGATCTGGAAACACCATATATTTT
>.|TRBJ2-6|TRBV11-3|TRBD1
CASSLGTGGSSSGANVLTF
TGTGCCAGCAGCTTAGGGACAGGGGGCTCTAGCTCTGGGGCCAACGTCCTGACTTTC
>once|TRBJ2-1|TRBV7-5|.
CVRSPPPDLRGQSYNEQFF
TGTGTCAGAAGCCCACCCCCTGACTTGCGGGGTCAGTCCTACAATGAGCAGTTCTTC
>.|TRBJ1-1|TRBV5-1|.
CASSSSGVSTEAFF
TGCGCCAGCAGCAGCTCAGGGGTGAGCACTGAAGCTTTCTTT
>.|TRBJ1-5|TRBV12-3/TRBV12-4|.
CASRNPGEPQHF
TGTGCCAGCAGAAACCCGGGGGAGCCCCAGCATTTT
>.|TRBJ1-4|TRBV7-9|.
CASSFPGSEKLFF
TGTGCCAGCAGCTTTCCGGGGTCTGAAAAACTGTTTTTT
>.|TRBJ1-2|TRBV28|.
CASSLTSMLYGYTF
TGTGCCAGCAGTCTCACATCGATGCTCTATGGCTACACCTTC
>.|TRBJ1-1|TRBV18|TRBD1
CASSPRGQGARTEAFF
TGTGCCAGCTCACCGAGAGGACAGGGGGCGCGGACTGAAGCTTTCTTT
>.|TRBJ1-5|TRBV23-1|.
CASSPTGGKLDSNQPQHF
TGCGCCAGCAGTCCCACCGGCGGCAAGCTAGATAGCAATCAGCCCCAGCATTTT
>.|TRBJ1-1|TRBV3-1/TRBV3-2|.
CASRPLGSGGTEAFF
TGTGCCAGCAGACCCCTAGGCTCGGGGGGCACTGAAGCTTTCTTT
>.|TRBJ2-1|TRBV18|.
CASSPQNRAGEQFF
TGTGCCAGCTCACCGCAAAACAGGGCCGGGGAGCAGTTCTTC
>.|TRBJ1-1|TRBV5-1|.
CASSLSRGRNTEAFF
TGCGCCAGCAGCTTGTCCAGGGGACGTAACACTGAAGCTTTCTTT